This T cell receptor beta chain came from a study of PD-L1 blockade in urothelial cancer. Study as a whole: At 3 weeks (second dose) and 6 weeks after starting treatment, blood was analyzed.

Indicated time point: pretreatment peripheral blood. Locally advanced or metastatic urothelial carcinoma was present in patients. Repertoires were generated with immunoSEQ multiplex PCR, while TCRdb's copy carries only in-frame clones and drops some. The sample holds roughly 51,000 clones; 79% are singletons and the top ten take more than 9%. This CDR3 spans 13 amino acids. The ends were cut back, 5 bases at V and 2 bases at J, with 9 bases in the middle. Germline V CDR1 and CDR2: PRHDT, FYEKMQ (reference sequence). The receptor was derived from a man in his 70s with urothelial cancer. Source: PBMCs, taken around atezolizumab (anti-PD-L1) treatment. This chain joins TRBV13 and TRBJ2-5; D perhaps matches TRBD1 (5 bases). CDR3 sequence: CASSSRVQETQYF. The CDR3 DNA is TGTGCCAGCAGCAGCAGGGTTCAAGAGACCCAGTACTTC.